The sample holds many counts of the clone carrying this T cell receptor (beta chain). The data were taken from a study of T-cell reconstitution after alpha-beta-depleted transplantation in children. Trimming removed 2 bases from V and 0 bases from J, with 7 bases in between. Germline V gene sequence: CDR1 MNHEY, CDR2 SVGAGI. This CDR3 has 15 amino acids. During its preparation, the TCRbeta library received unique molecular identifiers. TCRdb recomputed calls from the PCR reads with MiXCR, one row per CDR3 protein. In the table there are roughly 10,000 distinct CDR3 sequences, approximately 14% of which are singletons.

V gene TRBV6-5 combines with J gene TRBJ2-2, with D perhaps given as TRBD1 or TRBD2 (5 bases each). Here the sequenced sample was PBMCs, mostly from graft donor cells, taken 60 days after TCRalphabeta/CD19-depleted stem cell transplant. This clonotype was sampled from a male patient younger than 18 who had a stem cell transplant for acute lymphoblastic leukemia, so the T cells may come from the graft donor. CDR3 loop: CASSYEGPNTGELFF. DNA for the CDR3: TGTGCCAGCAGTTACGAGGGACCGAACACCGGGGAGCTGTTTTTT.